The 28 T cell receptor beta chains below all came from one sample that was sequenced in a study of CD8 T cells in Susac syndrome. Random hexamers were used to reverse transcribe an amount of about 0.5 to 1 ug RNA. TCRdb re-analysed the immunoSEQ multiplex PCR reads in MiXCR, keeping a single row per CDR3 protein. The table lists around 150,000 distinct CDR3 sequences, approximately 93% of them singletons. Source material: CD4+ T cells from PBMCs. These receptors originate from a human donor with multiple sclerosis.

The rearrangement uses TRBV3-1 and TRBJ1-1, with 9 bases lining up with TRBD1. V lost 6 bases to trimming and J lost 1 base; unmatched junction nucleotides: 9. The CDR3 loop spans 16 amino acids. Germline CDR1 LGHDT, CDR2 YNNKEL (reference sequence). The CDR3 region is CASRNDGTGKNTEAFF. The CDR3 DNA reads TGTGCCAGCAGGAATGATGGGACAGGGAAGAACACTGAAGCTTTCTTT.

This chain connects TRBV7-2 to TRBJ2-6; no definite D call. The CDR3 has 14 residues. V lost 7 bases and J 9 bases, leaving 16 bases between the germline ends. Germline V CDR1 and CDR2: SGHTA, FQGNSA. The CDR3 reads CASTRLGPFNVLTF. The DNA of the CDR3 is TGTGCCAGCACCCGGCTAGGGCCCTTCAACGTCCTGACTTTC.

The CDR3 DNA reads as TGTGCCAGCAGTGACGGGTCCTTTGGGGCCAACGTCCTGACTTTC. This codes for CASSDGSFGANVLTF. This rearrangement joins TRBV6-1 to TRBJ2-6, with D hard to call. The V gene lost 3 bases and the J gene lost 3 bases, with 9 bases spanning the gap. The germline gives CDR1 MNHNS, CDR2 SASEGT. This CDR3 is 15 amino acids long.

V is TRBV28 and J is TRBJ1-1; 9 positions match TRBD1. Germline V gene lookup returns CDR1 MDHEN and CDR2 SYDVKM. The length of the CDR3 is 13 residues. After removal of 7 bases from V and 11 bases from J, the junction contained 11 bases not matched to a gene. CDR3 sequence: CASISPGDREAFF. CDR3 nucleotides: TGTGCCAGCATCTCCCCCGGGGACAGGGAGGCTTTCTTT.

The chain has TRBV2 and TRBJ1-2, with 7 bases fitting TRBD1. J was trimmed by 4 bases and V by 2 bases; bases with no gene match: 7. There are 15 residues in the CDR3. Germline V CDR1 and CDR2: SNHLY, FYNNEI. In nucleotides, the CDR3 is TGTGCCAGCAGTGAAACGGCAGGGGGTATCTATGGCTACACCTTC. Protein: CASSETAGGIYGYTF.

The gene calls are TRBV29-1 and TRBJ2-5; 8 bases map to TRBD1. Germline V gives CDR1 SQVTM, CDR2 ANQGSEA. Losses at the gene ends were 6 bases for V and 1 base for J; bases not matched to a gene: 1. The CDR3 is 12 amino acids. CDR3 coding DNA: TGCAGCGTGGGACAGGTCCAAGAGACCCAGTACTTC. Translated, it gives CSVGQVQETQYF.

This rearrangement joins TRBV29-1 to TRBJ1-4, with 9 bases aligning to TRBD1. CDR1 SQVTM and CDR2 ANQGSEA come from the germline V gene. This CDR3 region has 13 residues. V shed 6 bases and J 8 bases; nucleotides not matched to a gene: 7. The CDR3 DNA is TGCAGCGTGGTACAGGGGGCGGGGGAAAAACTGTTTTTT. Translated: CSVVQGAGEKLFF.

The CDR3 reads CAGDRGRDTEAFF. CDR3 in DNA: TGTGCCGGGGACAGGGGGCGAGACACTGAAGCTTTCTTT. V usage is TRBV7-9 and J usage is TRBJ1-1; TRBD1 matches 12 bases. V trimming: 11 bases; J trimming: 3 bases; junction bases outside the gene matches: 4. CDR1 is SEHNR and CDR2 is FQNEAQ in the germline V gene (reference sequence). This CDR3 contains 13 residues.

V gene TRBV7-2 combines with J gene TRBJ2-5, with a weak D call TRBD2 (5 bases). Germline CDR1 and CDR2: SGHTA and FQGNSA. The CDR3 has 13 amino acids. Between the trimmed V and J ends, which lost 8 bases and 5 bases, there was a span of 15 bases. This chain's CDR3 is CASAQRRGETQYF. CDR3 in DNA: TGTGCCAGCGCACAAAGGAGAGGGGAGACCCAGTACTTC.

V is TRBV6-5 and J is TRBJ1-5; D is undetermined. Germline CDR1 MNHEY, CDR2 SVGAGI. The CDR3 totals 14 residues. The V gene lost 8 bases and the J gene lost 1 base, with 12 bases spanning the gap. In DNA form, the CDR3 reads TGTGCCAGCGGCGTATACGGGAGCAATCAGCCCCAGCATTTT. It is translated as CASGVYGSNQPQHF.

The V gene is TRBV30, the J gene TRBJ1-4; TRBD1 matches 7 bases. The CDR3 is 12 residues long. Looked up from germline, CDR1 is GTSNPN and CDR2 is SVGIG (reference sequence). Trimming took 5 bases from V and 8 from J; bases not matched to a gene: 5. CDR3 sequence reads: CAWSTGNEKLFF. DNA of the CDR3: TGTGCCTGGTCGACAGGGAACGAAAAACTGTTTTTT. The full variable domain, completed using reference TRBV30 and TRBJ1-4, is SQTIHQWPATLVQPVGSPLSLECTVEGTSNPNLYWYRQAAGRGLQLLFYSVGIGQISSEVPQNLSASRPQDRQFILSSKKLLLSDSGFYLCAWSTGNEKLFFGSGTQLSVL.

CDR3 bases: TGTGCCTGGAGCCTGGGCAGGCCGTATGGCTACACCTTC. Translation gives CAWSLGRPYGYTF. The chain is built from TRBV30 and TRBJ1-2; D remains ambiguous. Germline V CDR1 and CDR2: GTSNPN, SVGIG (reference sequence). Trimming cost V 3 bases and J 5 bases, with 13 bases left between them. The CDR3 has 13 amino acids.

This rearrangement joins TRBV10-3 to TRBJ1-2; TRBD1 matches at 9 bases. The germline CDR1 and CDR2 sequences are ENHRY and SYGVKD. CDR3 length: 16 residues. V shed 6 bases, J shed 6 bases, and the junction held 14 bases outside the gene matches. CDR3 protein: CAISPGQGPKGDGYTF. The DNA for the CDR3 is TGTGCCATCAGCCCGGGACAGGGTCCTAAAGGGGATGGCTACACCTTC.

V and J are TRBV30 and TRBJ2-7; TRBD1 might be the D (6 bases). Germline V CDR1 and CDR2: GTSNPN, SVGIG (reference sequence). V was trimmed by 0 bases and J by 2 bases, leaving 11 bases between them. The CDR3 has 14 amino acids. The CDR3 sequence: CAWSVEGDAYEQYF. The CDR3 region has the DNA TGTGCCTGGAGTGTCGAGGGGGATGCCTACGAGCAGTACTTC.

This chain uses TRBV3-1 with TRBJ2-7; the D gene is possibly TRBD2 (6 bases). The CDR3 length is 15 residues. In germline, CDR1 is LGHDT, CDR2 YNNKEL (reference sequence). The V end lost 5 bases, the J end lost 4 bases, and 18 bases lay between the germline ends. DNA of the CDR3: TGTGCCAGCAGCTTCGCTGTAGCGGATTTTTACGAGCAGTACTTC. It translates to CASSFAVADFYEQYF.

The chain combines TRBV7-9 with TRBJ1-2; D is undetermined. With 3 bases removed from V and 1 base from J, the gap between germline ends came to 12 bases. From germline, CDR1 is SEHNR and CDR2 FQNEAQ (reference sequence). The CDR3 has 15 residues. CDR3 coding DNA: TGTGCCAGCAGCTTTGAACGGGGATTTAACTATGGCTACACCTTC. Translating it yields CASSFERGFNYGYTF.

V usage is TRBV27 and J usage is TRBJ1-5; 7 nucleotides line up with TRBD1. The CDR3 loop spans 15 amino acids. Germline V lookup: CDR1 MNHEY, CDR2 SMNVEV (reference sequence). V lost 8 bases, J lost 4 bases, and 11 bases stayed unmatched. In DNA form, the CDR3 reads TGTGCCAGCCGCGTCGTCGACAGGGTGAATCAGCCCCAGCATTTT. Translation: CASRVVDRVNQPQHF.

V usage is TRBV5-6 and J usage is TRBJ1-2; TRBD1 is a possible D gene (5 bases). This CDR3 region has 12 residues. Deletions cut 3 bases from V and 4 bases from J, with 7 bases between. CDR1 is SGHDT, CDR2 YYEEEE, per germline. The chain's CDR3 is CASSSGVYGYTF. In DNA, the CDR3 is TGTGCCAGCAGCTCGGGGGTCTATGGCTACACCTTC.

The V gene is TRBV5-5, the J gene TRBJ2-7; 7 positions match TRBD1. CDR1 and CDR2 from the germline V gene are SGHKS and YYEKEE (reference sequence). V shed 4 bases and J 0 bases; nucleotides not matched to a gene: 4. The CDR3 length is 14 residues. The CDR3 DNA follows: TGTGCCAGCAGCGGGACAGCGAACTCCTACGAGCAGTACTTC. Its protein product is CASSGTANSYEQYF.

The chain uses TRBV20-1 and TRBJ2-1; 8 bases line up with TRBD2. The V and J ends lost 5 bases and 6 bases, in that order; junction bases with no gene match: 3. The length of the CDR3 is 12 residues. CDR1 is DFQATT and CDR2 is SNEGSKA in the germline V gene (reference sequence). The CDR3 region is CSAPGTSNEQFF. CDR3 coding DNA: TGCAGTGCTCCCGGGACTAGCAATGAGCAGTTCTTC.

The chain has TRBV2 and TRBJ2-1, with 8 bases matching TRBD2. After removal of 0 bases from V and 4 bases from J, the junction contained 8 bases not matched to a gene. Germline values: CDR1 SNHLY, CDR2 FYNNEI. This CDR3 comprises 17 residues. In nucleotides, the CDR3 is TGTGCCAGCAGTGAAGCGCTTGCGTCTAGCGGGTACAATGAGCAGTTCTTC. Its translation is CASSEALASSGYNEQFF.

The chain combines TRBV5-1 with TRBJ2-3; D unclear. The CDR3 length is 14 residues. Trimming shortened V by 0 bases and J by 4 bases, and 9 bases separated the two germline ends. Germline V lookup: CDR1 SGHRS, CDR2 YFSETQ. In nucleotides, the CDR3 is TGCGCCAGCAGCTTGGTGGTCAACCCAGATACGCAGTATTTT. It is translated as CASSLVVNPDTQYF.

The sample holds one count of this clonotype. This chain links TRBV20-1 with TRBJ2-7, with 15 bases matching TRBD2. This CDR3 region has 16 residues. Germline V gene data show CDR1 as DFQATT and CDR2 as SNEGSKA (reference sequence). The CDR3 DNA reads TGCAGCCCGAAAGGGCGGGGACTAGCGGGGGGCTACGAGCAGTACTTC. It specifies CSPKGRGLAGGYEQYF.

The chain couples TRBV7-9 to TRBJ2-1; TRBD2 matches 12 bases. Germline V gene data show CDR1 as SEHNR and CDR2 as FQNEAQ (reference sequence). Germline trimming cut 3 bases from V and 8 bases from J; bases unmatched to any gene: 5. The CDR3 is made up of 15 amino acids. The CDR3 sequence: CASSFTSGRPYEQFF. CDR3 DNA: TGTGCCAGCAGCTTTACTAGCGGGAGGCCATATGAGCAGTTCTTC.

This chain uses TRBV7-8 with TRBJ2-7, with 8 bases aligning to TRBD1. V was pared by 2 bases and J by 3 bases, with 6 bases of the junction left unmatched. The CDR3 length is 15 residues. CDR1 is SGHVS, CDR2 FQNEAQ, per germline. CDR3 in amino acids: CASSLFTGGIYEQYF. In DNA, the CDR3 is TGTGCCAGCAGCTTATTTACAGGGGGTATCTACGAGCAGTACTTC.

The chain couples TRBV7-9 to TRBJ1-1; 7 bases fit TRBD1. The CDR3 covers 13 residues. Germline V CDR1 and CDR2: SEHNR, FQNEAQ (reference sequence). V gave up 3 bases and J gave up 4 bases; unmatched junction bases: 2. The CDR3, as DNA: TGTGCCAGCAGCTTCGGACAGGCCACTGAAGCTTTCTTT. Protein product: CASSFGQATEAFF.

The genes are TRBV5-1 and TRBJ2-1; 8 bases line up with TRBD2. There are 16 residues in the CDR3. The germline gives CDR1 SGHRS, CDR2 YFSETQ. The J segment lost 0 bases and the V segment lost 2 bases, leaving 4 bases of the junction unmatched. Here the CDR3 DNA reads TGCGCCAGCAGCTTTACTAGCGGCAGCTCCTACAATGAGCAGTTCTTC. This gives the protein CASSFTSGSSYNEQFF.

The rearrangement links TRBV5-4 to TRBJ2-6, with TRBD1 matching 7 bases. V was pared by 6 bases and J by 0 bases, with 6 bases of the junction left unmatched. The CDR3 is 16 amino acids. Germline V lookup: CDR1 SGHNT, CDR2 YYREEE (reference sequence). This chain's CDR3 is CASTSGGNSGANVLTF. DNA of the CDR3: TGTGCCAGCACCTCAGGGGGAAACTCTGGGGCCAACGTCCTGACTTTC.